A single sample is the source of the 17 T cell receptor beta chains below, sequenced in a study of lymphopenia after photon versus proton radiotherapy. Data came from immunoSEQ multiplex PCR; TCRdb stores just in-frame clones and leaves some out. In the table there are 70,000 or so clones, 80% to 95% of which are singletons. The material sequenced was peripheral blood, taken from a patient treated with photon-based radiotherapy. The receptors shown here come from a woman aged 35 to 49 with cholangiocarcinoma.

The chain is built from TRBV6-5 and TRBJ1-2, with 7 bases lining up with TRBD1. V dropped 6 bases and J dropped 8; count of bases not matched to a gene: 15. CDR1 is MNHEY and CDR2 is SVGAGI in the germline V gene. The CDR3 is 15 amino acids. For the CDR3, the DNA is TGTGCCAGCAGCAGAGGGGGCGCGACACTTTACGGCTACACCTTC. This encodes CASSRGGATLYGYTF.

This clone has only one observation. V usage is TRBV5-5 and J usage is TRBJ1-1; D ambiguous. Germline lookup yields CDR1 SGHKS and CDR2 YYEKEE (reference sequence). V was clipped by 4 bases and J by 3 bases, with 4 bases between them. CDR3 length: 11 residues. The CDR3 DNA reads as TGTGCCAGCAGCCCTGACACTGAAGCTTTCTTT. It codes for CASSPDTEAFF.

This clone has just a few counts. The J gene is TRBJ1-3, the V gene TRBV25-1; 9 bases map to TRBD1. There are 15 residues in the CDR3. J was trimmed by 4 bases and V by 5 bases; bases with no gene match: 6. Germline-derived CDR1 and CDR2 are MGHDK and SYGVNS. DNA of the CDR3: TGTGCCAGCAGTCACACAGGGGGCGCGGGAAACACCATATATTTT. It translates to CASSHTGGAGNTIYF. The full variable domain, with the rest looked up from reference TRBV25-1 and TRBJ1-3, is EADIYQTPRYLVIGTGKKITLECSQTMGHDKMYWYQQDPGMELHLIHYSYGVNSTEKGDLSSESTVSRIRTEHFPLTLESARPSHTSQYLCASSHTGGAGNTIYFGEGSWLTVV.

This clone was seen only once. V usage is TRBV2 and J usage is TRBJ1-1; D perhaps matches TRBD1 (5 bases). The CDR3 totals 13 residues. V lost 9 bases and J 4 bases, leaving 15 bases between the germline ends. The germline CDR1 and CDR2 sequences are SNHLY and FYNNEI. The CDR3 nucleotides are TGTGCCAGTAAGACAGAGGCCTCCACTGAAGCTTTCTTT. The encoded protein is CASKTEASTEAFF.

The chain is built from TRBV2 and TRBJ2-5; the match to TRBD2 covers 15 bases. Germline V gene sequence: CDR1 SNHLY, CDR2 FYNNEI. V shed 0 bases and J 5 bases; nucleotides not matched to a gene: 7. The CDR3 is made up of 18 amino acids. CDR3 DNA sequence: TGTGCCAGCAGTGAAGCTGTCGGGACTAGCGGGGGGAGGGAGACCCAGTACTTC. Translated: CASSEAVGTSGGRETQYF.

The V call is TRBV19, the J call TRBJ2-3, with D possibly called TRBD1 or TRBD2 (5 bases each). The V and J ends lost 3 bases and 2 bases respectively, with 15 bases between them. The CDR3 is 16 amino acids. Per germline, CDR1 LNHDA and CDR2 SQIVND (reference sequence). The CDR3 loop reads CASSILPGALTDTQYF. The DNA for the CDR3 is TGTGCCAGTAGTATTCTCCCCGGGGCTCTCACAGATACGCAGTATTTT.

The chain joins TRBV19 to TRBJ2-2; TRBD1 might be the D (6 bases). Germline CDR1 reads LNHDA; CDR2 reads SQIVND (reference sequence). V dropped 6 bases and J dropped 5 bases, with 16 bases sitting between them. The CDR3 has 15 residues. The CDR3 sequence: CASSHSGHSTGELFF. In DNA form, the CDR3 reads TGTGCCAGTAGCCATTCGGGACACTCAACCGGGGAGCTGTTTTTT.

This clone was seen once. The rearrangement uses TRBV30 and TRBJ2-1; TRBD1 is a possible D gene (5 bases). The CDR3 extends over 15 amino acids. Germline V gives CDR1 GTSNPN, CDR2 SVGIG (reference sequence). V was cut by 4 bases and J by 0 bases, with 13 bases left in between. This CDR3 reads CAWTPGRSSYNEQFF. In DNA form, the CDR3 reads TGTGCCTGGACCCCAGGGCGGAGCTCCTACAATGAGCAGTTCTTC.

The chain combines TRBV2 with TRBJ1-2; a possible D gene is TRBD1 (5 bases). There are 17 residues in the CDR3. Germline CDR1 is SNHLY and CDR2 is FYNNEI. Trimming took 7 bases from V and 1 from J, leaving 22 bases between them. The CDR3, as DNA: TGTGCCAGCATATTGTACTCTGGTGGGACCTATAACTATGGCTACACCTTC. Protein product: CASILYSGGTYNYGYTF.

This clone was recorded once. The rearrangement uses TRBV9 and TRBJ2-1; 10 bases agree with TRBD2. The CDR3 loop spans 15 amino acids. The germline V gene encodes CDR1 SGDLS and CDR2 YYNGEE. The ends lost 0 bases at V and 7 bases at J; junction bases unmatched: 4. CDR3 in amino acids: CASSVGTSGPNEQFF. Written as DNA, the CDR3 is TGTGCCAGCAGCGTAGGGACTAGCGGACCGAATGAGCAGTTCTTC.

The V call is TRBV6-6, the J call TRBJ2-3, with 8 nucleotides matching TRBD2. Germline CDR1 is MNHNY and CDR2 is SVGAGI (reference sequence). Trimming at V came to 6 bases and at J to 7 bases, leaving 12 bases not matched to a gene. The CDR3 has 15 amino acids. The DNA for the CDR3 is TGTGCCAGCAGCCCCGTCAGTAGCGGGGACTATACGCAGTATTTT. It encodes CASSPVSSGDYTQYF.

J is TRBJ1-1 and V is TRBV28; 8 bases fit TRBD1. Trimming at V came to 1 base and at J to 5 bases, leaving 12 bases not matched to a gene. Germline V gene data show CDR1 as MDHEN and CDR2 as SYDVKM. The CDR3 spans 17 residues. CDR3 nucleotide sequence: TGTGCCAGCAGTTTATCGGTTGGAACAGGGGGTAGGACTGAAGCTTTCTTT. Residues: CASSLSVGTGGRTEAFF.

This clone was counted once. The chain has TRBV2 and TRBJ1-1, with D tentatively TRBD1 (5 bases). CDR1 and CDR2 (germline): SNHLY, FYNNEI. This CDR3 is built from 13 residues. Trimming stripped 5 bases from V and 5 bases from J, with 12 bases between. In nucleotides, the CDR3 is TGTGCCAGCAGTAAAAGACAGAGTACTGAAGCTTTCTTT. It translates to CASSKRQSTEAFF.

The chain uses TRBV9 and TRBJ1-1; 7 bases fit TRBD1. The CDR3 extends over 16 amino acids. CDR1 and CDR2 from the germline V gene are SGDLS and YYNGEE. V was clipped by 4 bases and J by 1 base; unmatched bases: 10. In DNA, the CDR3 is TGTGCCAGCAGCACCCAGGGGGGAGGACGGAACACTGAAGCTTTCTTT. Encoded protein: CASSTQGGGRNTEAFF.

In DNA form, the CDR3 reads TGTGCCAGCAGCTTAAACCGCGGACTAGCGGTTAGCACAGATACGCAGTATTTT. Translation gives CASSLNRGLAVSTDTQYF. The chain carries TRBV11-3 and TRBJ2-3; 10 nucleotides line up with TRBD2. The CDR3 consists of 18 residues. The germline CDR1 and CDR2 sequences are SGHNT and YENEEA. Trimming at V came to 2 bases and at J to 0 bases, leaving 8 bases not matched to a gene.

V gene TRBV29-1 combines with J gene TRBJ2-1, with 10 nucleotides matching TRBD2. Germline loops: CDR1 SQVTM, CDR2 ANQGSEA. After removal of 6 bases from V and 9 bases from J, the junction contained 8 bases not matched to a gene. The CDR3 is 13 residues long. This CDR3 is CSVERGGKGEQFF. The CDR3 region has the DNA TGCAGCGTAGAGCGGGGGGGGAAGGGTGAGCAGTTCTTC.

Concerning this clone: Sequence at one end of the junction differs from germline and may be a read error. The rearrangement joins TRBV5-1 to TRBJ2-7; 8 bases line up with TRBD1. The CDR3 is made up of 14 amino acids. Germline V gives CDR1 SGHRS, CDR2 YFSETQ. Written as DNA, the CDR3 is TGCGCCAGCAACTTGGACAGGGACACCTACGAGCAGTACTTC. Encoded protein: CASNLDRDTYEQYF.